This TCR beta chain is from a study of low-dose radiotherapy and immunotherapy resistance in tumors. Across the whole study: With 1 Gy per fraction every two weeks, Cohort 2 accumulated 13 Gy across 26 weeks. Patients received cyclophosphamide 200 mg/m2 intravenously every two weeks, the day before radiation-immunotherapy. cDNA synthesis used a TRAV/TRBV-specific primer set for both chains.

CDR1 SGHNT and CDR2 YYREEE come from the germline V gene (reference sequence). The CDR3 length is 13 residues. V dropped 4 bases and J dropped 5 bases, with 10 bases sitting between them. The sample's time point: before trial treatment. The TCRs were subjected to amplification over roughly 20 PCR cycles employing a constant-region primer in conjunction with a V-primer adapter. MiXCR was run by TCRdb on the reads, yielding one entry per CDR3 protein. Here the sample spans tens of thousands of distinct CDR3 sequences, 10% to 15% being singletons. This clonotype was seen at least ten times. Source: PBMCs, taken before treatment. J is TRBJ2-1 and V is TRBV5-4, with D tentatively TRBD1 (7 bases). The receptor comes from a female donor with ovarian cancer. The CDR3 DNA follows: TGTGCCAGCAGCCGCGGGACAGACAATGAGCAGTTCTTC. It encodes CASSRGTDNEQFF.